This T cell receptor beta chain was retrieved from a study of blood T cell repertoires in COVID-19. Sequencing was performed with immunoSEQ multiplex PCR; in TCRdb, only in-frame clones are kept and a portion is missing. The sample contains approximately 76,000 clones, less than 90% of which appear only once. The CDR3 contains 15 residues. The germline V and J ends were trimmed by 1 base and 0 bases, with 10 bases remaining between them. Germline CDR1 reads SGHTA; CDR2 reads FQGNSA. The rearrangement links TRBV7-2 to TRBJ2-7; D gene ambiguous. The sample consisted of peripheral blood. This TCR was sampled from a man older than 75 in a cohort sampled during active COVID-19. Written as DNA, the CDR3 is TGTGCCAGCAGCTTAGGGGCAGATAGCTCCTACGAGCAGTACTTC. Its translation is CASSLGADSSYEQYF.